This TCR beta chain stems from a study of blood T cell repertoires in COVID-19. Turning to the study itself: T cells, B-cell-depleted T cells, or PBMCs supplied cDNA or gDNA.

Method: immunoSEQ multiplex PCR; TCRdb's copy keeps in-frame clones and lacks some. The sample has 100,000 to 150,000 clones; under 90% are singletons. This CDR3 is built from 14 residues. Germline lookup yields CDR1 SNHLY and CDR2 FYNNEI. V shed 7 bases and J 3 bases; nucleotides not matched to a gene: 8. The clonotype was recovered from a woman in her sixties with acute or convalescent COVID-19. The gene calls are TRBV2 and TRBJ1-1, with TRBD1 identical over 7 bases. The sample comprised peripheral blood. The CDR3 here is CASTPTGPYTEAFF. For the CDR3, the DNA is TGTGCCAGCACCCCGACAGGGCCCTACACTGAAGCTTTCTTT.